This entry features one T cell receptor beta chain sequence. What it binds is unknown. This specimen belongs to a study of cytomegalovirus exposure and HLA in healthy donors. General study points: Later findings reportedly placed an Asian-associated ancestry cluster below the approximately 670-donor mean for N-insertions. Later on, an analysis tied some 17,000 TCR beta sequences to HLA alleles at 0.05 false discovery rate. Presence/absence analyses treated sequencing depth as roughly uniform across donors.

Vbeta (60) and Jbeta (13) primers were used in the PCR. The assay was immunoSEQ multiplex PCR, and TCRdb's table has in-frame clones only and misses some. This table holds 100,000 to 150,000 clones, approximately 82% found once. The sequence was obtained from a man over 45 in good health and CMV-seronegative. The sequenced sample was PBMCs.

This CDR3 is CASSYLRGIIYGYTF. CDR3 bases: TGTGCCAGCAGTTACCTCAGGGGAATCATCTATGGCTACACCTTC. This rearrangement joins TRBV6-5 to TRBJ1-2, with D maybe TRBD1 (6 bases). This CDR3 has 15 residues. CDR1 and CDR2 from the germline V gene are MNHEY and SVGAGI. V lost 2 bases and J lost 4, with 14 bases in between.